The 30 T cell receptor beta chains below all came from one sample that was sequenced in a study of blood T cells in healthy people across ages. For the second PCR, which ran for about 6 to 12 cycles, a sample-barcoded 5' primer and a J-beta primer mix were used. Using its own MiXCR run on the 5' RACE reads, TCRdb lists one record per CDR3 protein. The sample shows about 730,000 distinct CDR3 sequences, 43% of them seen only once. Sequenced input: blood. These receptors all stem from a woman aged 55-70 years in good health.

Only one count was recorded for this clonotype. The V and J genes are TRBV2 and TRBJ2-5; D may be TRBD1 or TRBD2 (7 bases each). Germline V gene sequence: CDR1 SNHLY, CDR2 FYNNEI. V was clipped by 4 bases and J by 11 bases, with 23 bases between them. The CDR3 has 15 amino acids. CDR3 sequence reads: CASSGRGGFVDEQYF. Written as DNA, the CDR3 is TGTGCCAGCAGTGGCAGGGGGGGTTTTGTGGATGAGCAGTACTTC. Full variable domain (remainder filled in from reference TRBV2 and TRBJ2-5): EPEVTQTPSHQVTQMGQEVILRCVPISNHLYFYWYRQILGQKVEFLVSFYNNEISEKSEIFDDQFSVERPDGSNFTLKIRSTKLEDSAMYFCASSGRGGFVDEQYFGPGTRLLVL.

This clonotype was detected only a few times. This chain joins TRBV6-5 and TRBJ1-1; D is uncertain. Germline V gives CDR1 MNHEY, CDR2 SVGAGI. With 5 bases removed from V and 0 bases from J, the gap between germline ends came to 7 bases. The CDR3 is made up of 13 amino acids. The CDR3 loop is CASSITVNTEAFF. The CDR3, as DNA: TGTGCCAGCAGTATTACGGTGAACACTGAAGCTTTCTTT.

This clonotype was observed at least ten times. This chain joins TRBV7-2 and TRBJ2-1; D may be TRBD1 or TRBD2 (5 bases each). Trimming cost V 2 bases and J 6 bases, with 8 bases left between them. The CDR3 length is 13 residues. Germline V gene lookup returns CDR1 SGHTA and CDR2 FQGNSA. DNA of the CDR3: TGTGCCAGCAGCTTACGGGGCAGCAATGAGCAGTTCTTC. Translated: CASSLRGSNEQFF.

This clonotype has only a few counts. The chain joins TRBV11-2 to TRBJ2-7; 12 positions agree with TRBD2. Germline assignment: CDR1 SGHAT and CDR2 FQNNGV. CDR3 length: 15 residues. V lost 1 base to trimming and J lost 7 bases; unmatched junction nucleotides: 5. CDR3 loop: CASSLALGLAGEQYF. The CDR3 DNA is TGTGCCAGCAGCTTAGCCCTCGGACTAGCGGGGGAGCAGTACTTC. Using reference TRBV11-2 and TRBJ2-7 for the parts outside the CDR3, the full variable domain is EAGVAQSPRYKIIEKRQSVAFWCNPISGHATLYWYQQILGQGPKLLIQFQNNGVVDDSQLPKDRFSAERLKGVDSTLKIQPAKLEDSAVYLCASSLALGLAGEQYFGPGTRLTVT.

The chain is built from TRBV18 and TRBJ2-1; D tentatively reads TRBD1 or TRBD2 (6 bases each). CDR1 and CDR2 from the germline V gene are KGHSH and LQKENI. The CDR3 length is 16 residues. V was trimmed by 3 bases and J by 0 bases, leaving 12 bases between them. CDR3: CASSPAAGHSYNEQFF. CDR3 nucleotides: TGTGCCAGCTCACCGGCTGCGGGACACTCCTACAATGAGCAGTTCTTC.

This clonotype was picked up a small number of times. The V call is TRBV3-1, the J call TRBJ2-3; 9 positions match TRBD2. The V gene's germline CDR1 is LGHDT and CDR2 YNNKEL (reference sequence). The trim removed 1 base at V and 7 bases at J, leaving 3 bases unmatched. The CDR3 contains 14 residues. DNA for the CDR3: TGTGCCAGCAGCCAAGTTTCTAGCGGGAATACGCAGTATTTT. Translated, it gives CASSQVSSGNTQYF.

The chain recombines TRBV20-1 with TRBJ2-7; no firm D call. V gave up 3 bases and J gave up 7 bases, with 19 bases separating them. Germline values: CDR1 DFQATT, CDR2 SNEGSKA (reference sequence). This CDR3 contains 14 residues. CDR3 DNA sequence: TGCAGTGCTAGTCGCGGCCAAAAGGAAAGGGAGCAGTACTTC. The encoded protein is CSASRGQKEREQYF.

On this clonotype: A read error may account for a junction end that differs from germline. The V call is TRBV6-1, the J call TRBJ1-1; D not resolved. The CDR3 length is 13 residues. CDR1 and CDR2 from the germline V gene are MNHNS and SASEGT. CDR3 coding DNA: TGTGCCAGCAATGAACAGACGGGCACTGAAGCTTTCTTT. Its translation: CASNEQTGTEAFF.

This chain uses TRBV6-2 or TRBV6-3 with TRBJ1-5, with D unresolved. The CDR3 has 13 amino acids. CDR1 and CDR2 from the germline V gene are MNHEY and SVGEGT. V was pared by 6 bases and J by 5 bases, with 11 bases between. The CDR3 region is CASRDRMDQPQHF. The DNA of the CDR3 is TGTGCCAGCAGGGACCGGATGGATCAGCCCCAGCATTTT.

This clonotype was recorded at least ten times. CDR3 sequence: CSGGSSYEQYF. The CDR3 nucleotides read TGCAGCGGCGGGAGCTCCTACGAGCAGTACTTC. V gene TRBV29-1 combines with J gene TRBJ2-7; 7 nucleotides match TRBD2. CDR1 and CDR2 from the germline V gene are SQVTM and ANQGSEA. The junction had 0 bases not matched to a gene; V was cut back by 7 bases and J by 0 bases. The CDR3 contains 11 residues.

This clonotype occurred many times. The gene calls are TRBV7-2 and TRBJ2-7; D remains unclear. The length of the CDR3 is 14 residues. The V end lost 1 base, the J end lost 3 bases, and 10 bases lay between the germline ends. Germline CDR1 SGHTA, CDR2 FQGNSA. CDR3: CASSLGSGSYEQYF. For the CDR3, the DNA is TGTGCCAGCAGCTTAGGGTCAGGAAGCTACGAGCAGTACTTC.

The rearrangement uses TRBV5-1 and TRBJ2-3; a weak D match, TRBD2 (6 bases). This CDR3 region has 15 residues. Trimming shortened V by 5 bases and J by 0 bases, and 13 bases separated the two germline ends. Germline V gene lookup returns CDR1 SGHRS and CDR2 YFSETQ. This chain's CDR3 is CASRRDSTSTDTQYF. The CDR3 coding sequence is TGCGCCAGCAGACGGGACTCAACAAGCACAGATACGCAGTATTTT.

This clonotype was detected many times. The rearrangement links TRBV29-1 to TRBJ1-5; a weak D match, TRBD1 (5 bases). The CDR3 runs to 14 residues. V gave up 5 bases and J gave up 3 bases, with 14 bases separating them. Germline V lookup: CDR1 SQVTM, CDR2 ANQGSEA. The CDR3 nucleotides are TGCAGCGTTAGGGGTCAGGGATCCAATCAGCCCCAGCATTTT. Protein: CSVRGQGSNQPQHF.

About this clonotype: The junction shows a germline mismatch at one end, possibly a read error. This chain uses TRBV4-3 with TRBJ1-2; D uncertain. CDR3 length: 14 residues. CDR1 is LGHNA and CDR2 is YSLEER in the germline V gene. CDR3 sequence (DNA): TGCGCCAGCAGCCAAGGTTTGGGTGACTATGACTACACCTTC. This encodes CASSQGLGDYDYTF.

This clonotype showed up just a few times. The V call is TRBV6-2 or TRBV6-3, the J call TRBJ2-7, with D unclear. Germline CDR1 reads MNHEY; CDR2 reads SVGEGT. The germline V and J ends were trimmed by 6 bases and 5 bases, with 17 bases remaining between them. This CDR3 is built from 14 residues. The CDR3, as DNA: TGTGCCAGCAGAAGGGTAATTAGTAACCACGAGCAGTACTTC. Protein product: CASRRVISNHEQYF.

This clonotype was counted only a few times. The chain employs TRBV25-1 and TRBJ2-7, with a weak D call TRBD2 (5 bases). V was trimmed by 3 bases and J by 2 bases, leaving 17 bases between them. From germline, CDR1 is MGHDK and CDR2 SYGVNS. This CDR3 has 16 residues. The CDR3 DNA follows: TGTGCCAGCAGTGACCCGAGGGCCCCGTCCCCCTACGAGCAGTACTTC. Amino acid sequence: CASSDPRAPSPYEQYF.

The rearrangement links TRBV3-1 to TRBJ1-4; D ambiguous. V lost 2 bases, J lost 8 bases, and 15 bases lay in between. Germline V CDR1 and CDR2: LGHDT, YNNKEL (reference sequence). This CDR3 is built from 15 residues. CDR3 amino acids: CASSQIYDQKEKLFF. CDR3 coding DNA: TGTGCCAGCAGCCAAATATACGATCAAAAAGAAAAACTGTTTTTT.

This chain uses TRBV7-2 with TRBJ2-5; 10 bases agree with TRBD2. The germline V gene has CDR1 SGHTA and CDR2 FQGNSA. Germline trimming cut 2 bases from V and 3 bases from J; bases unmatched to any gene: 3. The CDR3 length is 15 residues. The CDR3 region has the DNA TGTGCCAGCAGCTTATGGCTAGCGGGGGAAGAGACCCAGTACTTC. Protein: CASSLWLAGEETQYF.

Worth noting for this clonotype: This may be a read error, as it is one base from a much larger clone. The J gene is TRBJ2-5, the V gene TRBV29-1; 7 nucleotides line up with TRBD2. The CDR3 totals 12 residues. The V segment lost 7 bases and the J segment 11 bases; nucleotides outside the gene matches: 13. Germline V CDR1 and CDR2: SQVTM, ANQGSEA. The CDR3 protein is CSAQTSTGEQYF. As DNA, the CDR3 is TGCAGCGCCCAGACTAGCACGGGTGAGCAGTACTTC.

This clonotype was counted between two and nine times. V gene TRBV29-1 combines with J gene TRBJ1-2; D unresolved. This CDR3 spans 12 amino acids. The germline gives CDR1 SQVTM, CDR2 ANQGSEA. With 7 bases removed from V and 8 bases from J, the gap between germline ends came to 17 bases. In nucleotides, the CDR3 is TGCAGCGACACTCGGGATTACGGGGGCTACACCTTC. Its translation: CSDTRDYGGYTF.

In this sample, this clonotype turned up a few times. CDR3 sequence (DNA): TGTGCCAGCAGCTTAGAGGGACGGGGATACTACGAGCAGTACTTC. It specifies CASSLEGRGYYEQYF. This chain connects TRBV7-2 to TRBJ2-7; the D gene could be TRBD1 or TRBD2 (5 bases each). V was clipped by 1 base and J by 3 bases, with 13 bases between them. CDR3 size: 15 residues. Germline V gene sequence: CDR1 SGHTA, CDR2 FQGNSA.

The V call is TRBV28, the J call TRBJ2-1; D is perhaps TRBD2 (5 bases). Germline values: CDR1 MDHEN, CDR2 SYDVKM. This CDR3 spans 16 amino acids. V lost 5 bases, J lost 1 base, and 15 bases lay in between. The CDR3 region is CASSPILGLSYNEQFF. CDR3 in DNA: TGTGCCAGCAGTCCGATACTAGGATTATCCTACAATGAGCAGTTCTTC.

This clonotype was observed at least ten times. CDR3 bases: TGCGCCAGCAGCCCCACCCGCCGAGGCACAGATACGCAGTATTTT. Protein sequence: CASSPTRRGTDTQYF. The chain combines TRBV5-1 with TRBJ2-3, with D hard to call. V was cut by 4 bases and J by 1 base, with 13 bases left in between. The V gene's germline CDR1 is SGHRS and CDR2 YFSETQ. This CDR3 is built from 15 residues.

The J gene is TRBJ1-2, the V gene TRBV27; 10 nucleotides match TRBD1. This CDR3 contains 17 residues. The V segment lost 7 bases and the J segment 2 bases; nucleotides outside the gene matches: 13. CDR1 MNHEY and CDR2 SMNVEV come from the germline V gene (reference sequence). The CDR3 loop reads CASNPSGTGDGNYGYTF. The CDR3 coding sequence is TGTGCCAGCAACCCATCCGGGACAGGGGATGGGAACTATGGCTACACCTTC.

The chain joins TRBV7-8 to TRBJ2-7, with D perhaps matching TRBD1 (5 bases). Per the germline V gene, CDR1 is SGHVS and CDR2 is FQNEAQ. This CDR3 has 17 amino acids. V lost 2 bases and J lost 2, with 19 bases in between. As DNA, the CDR3 is TGTGCCAGCAGCTTAAACAACGATGACAGCGACCCCTACGAGCAGTACTTC. It codes for CASSLNNDDSDPYEQYF.

This clonotype was seen many times. The genes are TRBV7-2 and TRBJ2-3; 10 bases are a match to TRBD2. The V gene's germline CDR1 is SGHTA and CDR2 FQGNSA. This CDR3 contains 15 residues. V was pared by 5 bases and J by 3 bases, with 5 bases of the junction left unmatched. This CDR3 reads CASSRSGRETDTQYF. The CDR3 DNA reads as TGTGCCAGCAGCCGAAGCGGGAGGGAGACAGATACGCAGTATTTT.

The chain couples TRBV18 to TRBJ1-2; 7 bases fit TRBD1. The CDR3 totals 15 residues. Unmatched junction bases numbered 10, after V lost 3 bases and J lost 6 bases. The germline CDR1 and CDR2 sequences are KGHSH and LQKENI. CDR3 residues: CASSPVGDRDNGYTF. CDR3 in DNA: TGTGCCAGCTCACCCGTCGGCGACAGGGATAATGGCTACACCTTC. Supplemented by reference TRBV18 and TRBJ1-2, the full variable domain reads NAGVMQNPRHLVRRRGQEARLRCSPMKGHSHVYWYRQLPEEGLKFMVYLQKENIIDESGMPKERFSAEFPKEGPSILRIQQVVRGDSAAYFCASSPVGDRDNGYTFGSGTRLTVV.

This clonotype was seen a few times. In DNA, the CDR3 is TGCAGTGCCCCTGGGCCCGGGACAGGGAGCGATGAGCAGTTCTTC. Translation: CSAPGPGTGSDEQFF. The chain couples TRBV20-1 to TRBJ2-1; 9 nucleotides agree with TRBD1. Germline CDR1 DFQATT, CDR2 SNEGSKA (reference sequence). The V and J ends lost 6 bases and 8 bases, in that order; junction bases with no gene match: 14. The CDR3 runs 15 residues.

In its sample, this clonotype was seen a few times. The chain employs TRBV11-1 and TRBJ1-6; D uncertain. V lost 5 bases and J 7 bases, leaving 15 bases between the germline ends. From germline, CDR1 is SGHAT and CDR2 FQDESV (reference sequence). This CDR3 has 15 amino acids. CDR3 sequence (DNA): TGTGCCAGCAGCGGTCCCGGGATGGGAAATTCACCCCTCCACTTT. Translation gives CASSGPGMGNSPLHF.

This clonotype was counted only a few times. Just one base apart from a much larger clone, this may be a read error. The V call is TRBV29-1, the J call TRBJ2-5; D is uncertain. This CDR3 is 11 amino acids long. V lost 4 bases to trimming and J lost 11 bases, with 14 bases between them. Germline CDR1 SQVTM, CDR2 ANQGSEA. CDR3 sequence reads: CSVVLGPEQYF. In nucleotides, the CDR3 is TGCAGCGTTGTGCTAGGTCCTGAGCAGTACTTC.